The next 22 T cell receptor beta chains were all read from a single sample in a study of blood T cell repertoires in COVID-19. The data were produced by immunoSEQ multiplex PCR, yet TCRdb's version contains in-frame clones alone and is incomplete. The repertoire consists of 200,000 to 300,000 clones, with about 87% occurring once and the leading ten covering under 4.5%. The sample comprised peripheral blood. The origin of the receptors is a man in his 60s who had recovered from COVID-19.

For this clone: Different DNA sequences within this sample yield the same CDR3. This chain joins TRBV14 and TRBJ2-7; no firm D call. The CDR3 has 13 amino acids. Trimming removed 1 base at V and 2 bases at J, with 6 bases between. Looked up from germline, CDR1 is SGHDN and CDR2 is FVKESK. CDR3 sequence (DNA): TGTGCCAGCAGCCAAGGAAGAGCCTACGAGCAGTACTTC. Translation: CASSQGRAYEQYF.

The chain recombines TRBV7-2 with TRBJ2-5; the match to TRBD2 covers 8 bases. The germline gives CDR1 SGHTA, CDR2 FQGNSA. Trimming removed 3 bases from V and 7 bases from J; junction bases left unmatched: 7. This CDR3 region has 14 residues. The CDR3 nucleotides read TGTGCCAGCAGCTTTAACAGCGGGAGTAGGACCCAGTACTTC. It is translated as CASSFNSGSRTQYF.

The V gene is TRBV14, the J gene TRBJ1-2, with 9 bases matching TRBD1. Losses at the gene ends were 4 bases for V and 14 bases for J; bases not matched to a gene: 11. This CDR3 comprises 13 residues. In germline, CDR1 is SGHDN, CDR2 FVKESK. CDR3 nucleotides: TGTGCCAGCAGCCCCTTAGGGACAGGGACGAGAACCTTC. Its translation: CASSPLGTGTRTF.

This clone showed up just once. This chain connects TRBV6-4 to TRBJ2-2; 8 nucleotides line up with TRBD2. V lost 1 base to trimming and J lost 5 bases; unmatched junction nucleotides: 6. Germline CDR1 and CDR2: MRHNA and SNTAGT. The CDR3 length is 16 residues. This chain's CDR3 is CASSDWGSSGTGELFF. In DNA, the CDR3 is TGTGCCAGCAGTGACTGGGGCTCTAGCGGGACCGGGGAGCTGTTTTTT.

A few counts support this clone. V gene TRBV7-3 combines with J gene TRBJ1-6; D ambiguous. Deletions cut 4 bases from V and 5 bases from J, with 9 bases between. Germline assignment: CDR1 SGHTA and CDR2 FQGTGA. CDR3 size: 14 residues. The CDR3 DNA follows: TGTGCCAGCAGCTCCGGGAGTAATAATTCACCCCTCCACTTT. Amino acid sequence: CASSSGSNNSPLHF.

The V gene is TRBV7-3, the J gene TRBJ2-3; 9 bases match TRBD1. Germline V gene lookup returns CDR1 SGHTA and CDR2 FQGTGA. With 10 bases clipped from V and 0 bases from J, the junction kept 5 bases outside the gene matches. CDR3 length equals 14 residues. CDR3 loop: CAKGQGRSTDTQYF. The CDR3 DNA is TGTGCCAAGGGACAGGGAAGAAGCACAGATACGCAGTATTTT.

CDR3 amino acids: CASSAHPQGSGANVLTF. Written as DNA, the CDR3 is TGTGCCAGCAGCGCCCATCCACAGGGATCTGGGGCCAACGTCCTGACTTTC. The chain is built from TRBV9 and TRBJ2-6; weak D call: TRBD1 (6 bases). Per the germline V gene, CDR1 is SGDLS and CDR2 is YYNGEE. The CDR3 has 17 amino acids. V shed 3 bases and J shed 1 base, with 14 bases lying between them.

The J gene is TRBJ1-2, the V gene TRBV5-5; 7 nucleotides align to TRBD1. CDR3 size: 15 residues. Looked up from germline, CDR1 is SGHKS and CDR2 is YYEKEE (reference sequence). The V segment lost 1 base and the J segment 2 bases; nucleotides outside the gene matches: 5. CDR3: CASSLLQGTNYGYTF. The CDR3 DNA sequence: TGTGCCAGCAGCTTGCTACAGGGGACCAACTATGGCTACACCTTC.

The chain recombines TRBV5-1 with TRBJ1-2; D gene ambiguous. This CDR3 is built from 13 residues. Trimming left V 6 bases short and J 4 bases short, with 13 bases between. Germline V gives CDR1 SGHRS, CDR2 YFSETQ. The CDR3 reads CASTDQASYGYTF. The CDR3 DNA reads as TGCGCCAGCACCGACCAGGCATCCTATGGCTACACCTTC.

This clone was counted once. This chain uses TRBV7-9 with TRBJ1-2; 7 nucleotides align to TRBD1. This CDR3 has 14 amino acids. The junction had 6 bases not matched to a gene; V was cut back by 4 bases and J by 4 bases. The germline V gene encodes CDR1 SEHNR and CDR2 FQNEAQ (reference sequence). The DNA of the CDR3 is TGTGCCAGCAGCTCCGGGACAGAGCGCTATGGCTACACCTTC. Translated: CASSSGTERYGYTF. Using reference TRBV7-9 and TRBJ1-2 for the parts outside the CDR3, the full variable domain is DTGVSQNPRHKITKRGQNVTFRCDPISEHNRLYWYRQTLGQGPEFLTYFQNEAQLEKSRLLSDRFSAERPKGSFSTLEIQRTEQGDSAMYLCASSSGTERYGYTFGSGTRLTVV.

This rearrangement joins TRBV7-2 to TRBJ2-2; D not certain. Germline CDR1 is SGHTA and CDR2 is FQGNSA. The CDR3 runs to 16 residues. V was trimmed by 1 base and J by 2 bases, leaving 11 bases between them. In DNA, the CDR3 is TGTGCCAGCAGCTTAGACCAGGTGGTAAACACCGGGGAGCTGTTTTTT. It specifies CASSLDQVVNTGELFF.

The chain employs TRBV24-1 and TRBJ1-1; D possibly corresponds to TRBD1 (6 bases). From germline, CDR1 is KGHDR and CDR2 SFDVKD. The CDR3 has 17 residues. Trimming left V 3 bases short and J 5 bases short, with 21 bases between. The CDR3 nucleotides read TGTGCCACCAGTGATCTCCCCCAAGGGACACCGCCGACTGAAGCTTTCTTT. This encodes CATSDLPQGTPPTEAFF.

The chain uses TRBV7-9 and TRBJ2-7, with TRBD2 matching 10 bases. The CDR3 covers 17 residues. V lost 5 bases and J lost 2; bases outside the gene matches: 12. Germline V gene data show CDR1 as SEHNR and CDR2 as FQNEAQ (reference sequence). The CDR3 coding sequence is TGTGCCAGCAGCCCACCTCTCGCTAGCGGGGGACCCTACGAGCAGTACTTC. Encoded protein: CASSPPLASGGPYEQYF.

The CDR3 is CASSLGGGIQEKLFF. CDR3 in DNA: TGTGCCAGCAGCTTAGGAGGGGGAATTCAGGAAAAACTGTTTTTT. J is TRBJ1-4 and V is TRBV7-9; D may be TRBD1 (6 bases). V was clipped by 1 base and J by 8 bases, with 14 bases between them. The CDR3 is 15 residues long. Germline V lookup: CDR1 SEHNR, CDR2 FQNEAQ (reference sequence).

J is TRBJ1-2 and V is TRBV4-1; 8 nucleotides agree with TRBD1. In germline, CDR1 is MGHRA, CDR2 YSYEKL. The CDR3 runs to 15 residues. V was clipped by 1 base and J by 8 bases; unmatched bases: 9. DNA for the CDR3: TGCGCCAGCAGCCAAGCCGACAGGGGTTTTAACGGCTACACCTTC. It specifies CASSQADRGFNGYTF.

Worth noting for this clone: Other DNA sequences within the sample encode an identical CDR3. The gene calls are TRBV19 and TRBJ1-2; the D is unclear. The CDR3 consists of 12 residues. CDR1 LNHDA and CDR2 SQIVND come from the germline V gene (reference sequence). V lost 3 bases and J 8 bases, leaving 10 bases between the germline ends. CDR3 coding DNA: TGTGCCAGTAGTATTTCAGGATACGGCTACACCTTC. This gives the protein CASSISGYGYTF.

V is TRBV18 and J is TRBJ1-4; TRBD1 is a possible D gene (6 bases). The CDR3 extends over 17 amino acids. Germline loops: CDR1 KGHSH, CDR2 LQKENI. V lost 2 bases and J 7 bases, leaving 20 bases between the germline ends. The DNA for the CDR3 is TGTGCCAGCTCACCAGGGGACATCGGAGGTATTAGTGAAAAACTGTTTTTT. Translation gives CASSPGDIGGISEKLFF.

A single count supports this clone. A single base separates this from a much larger clone, so it may be a read error. J is TRBJ2-3 and V is TRBV24-1; 8 bases match TRBD2. The J segment lost 4 bases and the V segment lost 4 bases, leaving 18 bases of the junction unmatched. CDR1 and CDR2 (germline): KGHDR, SFDVKD. The CDR3 contains 19 residues. CDR3 sequence (DNA): TGTGCCACCAGTGACCGGGCCCGGGACACGGCCGGGGGGGCAGATACGCAGTATTTT. Translated, it gives CATSDRARDTAGGADTQYF.

The V and J genes are TRBV7-8 and TRBJ1-2; 7 bases line up with TRBD1. The CDR3 runs to 14 residues. Trimming at V came to 1 base and at J to 7 bases, leaving 6 bases not matched to a gene. CDR1 and CDR2 from the germline V gene are SGHVS and FQNEAQ. As DNA, the CDR3 is TGTGCCAGCAGCTTAGAAAACAGGGGTCGTGGCTACACCTTC. Encoded protein: CASSLENRGRGYTF.

The chain uses TRBV7-8 and TRBJ2-7; possible D gene TRBD1, 6 bases. Germline V gene data show CDR1 as SGHVS and CDR2 as FQNEAQ. The CDR3 totals 11 residues. Deletions cut 5 bases from V and 8 bases from J, with 10 bases between. CDR3 in amino acids: CASSVDSKQYF. The CDR3 nucleotides read TGTGCCAGCAGCGTGGACAGTAAGCAGTACTTC.

The rearrangement uses TRBV7-2 and TRBJ1-4, with TRBD1 matching over 7 bases. CDR3 length equals 18 residues. The trim removed 4 bases at V and 7 bases at J, leaving 18 bases unmatched. Looked up from germline, CDR1 is SGHTA and CDR2 is FQGNSA. Here the CDR3 DNA reads TGTGCCAGCAGCTCCTACGCGTGGACAGGCTCTAAGGGTGAAAAACTGTTTTTT. It yields the protein CASSSYAWTGSKGEKLFF.

The count of this clone is one. The chain is built from TRBV27 and TRBJ1-2; 10 bases align to TRBD1. CDR1 and CDR2 from the germline V gene are MNHEY and SMNVEV (reference sequence). V was pared by 3 bases and J by 6 bases, with 1 base of the junction left unmatched. CDR3 length: 13 amino acids. The DNA of the CDR3 is TGTGCCAGCAGTTTCGGGACAGGGGATGGCTACACCTTC. Translating it yields CASSFGTGDGYTF.